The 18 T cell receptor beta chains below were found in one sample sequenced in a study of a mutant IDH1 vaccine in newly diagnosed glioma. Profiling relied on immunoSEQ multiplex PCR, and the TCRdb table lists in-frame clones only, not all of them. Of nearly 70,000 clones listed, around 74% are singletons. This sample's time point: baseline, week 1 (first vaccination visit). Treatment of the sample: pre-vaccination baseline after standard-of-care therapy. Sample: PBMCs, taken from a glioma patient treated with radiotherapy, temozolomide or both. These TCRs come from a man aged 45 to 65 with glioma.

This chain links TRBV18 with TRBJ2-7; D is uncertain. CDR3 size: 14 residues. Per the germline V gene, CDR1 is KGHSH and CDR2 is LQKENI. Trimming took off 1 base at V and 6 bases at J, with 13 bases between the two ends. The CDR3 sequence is CASSPQERFREQYF. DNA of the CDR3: TGTGCCAGCTCACCACAGGAGAGATTCCGCGAGCAGTACTTC.

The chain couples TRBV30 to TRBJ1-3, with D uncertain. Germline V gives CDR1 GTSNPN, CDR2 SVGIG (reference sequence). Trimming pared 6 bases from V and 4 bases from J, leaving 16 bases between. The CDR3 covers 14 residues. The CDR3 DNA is TGTGCCTGCCATCCGAGAGGGTCCGGAAACACCATATATTTT. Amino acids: CACHPRGSGNTIYF.

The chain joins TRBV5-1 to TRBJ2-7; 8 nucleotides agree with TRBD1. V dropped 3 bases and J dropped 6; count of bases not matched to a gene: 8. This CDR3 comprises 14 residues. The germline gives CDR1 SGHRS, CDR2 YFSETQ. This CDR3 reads CASSSTGTGSEQYF. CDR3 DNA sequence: TGCGCCAGCAGCTCAACCGGGACAGGTAGCGAGCAGTACTTC.

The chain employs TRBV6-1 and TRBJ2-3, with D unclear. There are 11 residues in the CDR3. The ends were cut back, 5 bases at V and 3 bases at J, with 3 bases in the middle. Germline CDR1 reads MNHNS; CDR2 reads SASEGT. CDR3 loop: CASSSTDTQYF. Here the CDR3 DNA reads TGTGCCAGCAGTTCTACAGATACGCAGTATTTT.

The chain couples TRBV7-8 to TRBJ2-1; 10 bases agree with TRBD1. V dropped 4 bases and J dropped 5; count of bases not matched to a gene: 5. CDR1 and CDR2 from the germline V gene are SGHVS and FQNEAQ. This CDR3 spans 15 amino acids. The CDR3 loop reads CASSYPGQGNNEQFF. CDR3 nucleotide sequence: TGTGCCAGCAGCTACCCGGGACAGGGGAACAATGAGCAGTTCTTC.

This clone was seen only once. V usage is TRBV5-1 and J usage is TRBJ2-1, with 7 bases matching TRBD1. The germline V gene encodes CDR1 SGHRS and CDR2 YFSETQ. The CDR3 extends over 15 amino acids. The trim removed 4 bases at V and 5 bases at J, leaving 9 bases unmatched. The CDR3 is CASSRGQTPNNEQFF. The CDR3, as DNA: TGCGCCAGCAGCAGGGGACAGACACCCAACAATGAGCAGTTCTTC.

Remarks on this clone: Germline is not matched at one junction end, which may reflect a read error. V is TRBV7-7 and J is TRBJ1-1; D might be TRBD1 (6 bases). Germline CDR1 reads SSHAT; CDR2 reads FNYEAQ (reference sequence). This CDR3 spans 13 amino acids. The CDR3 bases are TGTGCTAGCAGCTTAAAACAGGGCACTGAAGCTTTCTTT. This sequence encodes CASSLKQGTEAFF.

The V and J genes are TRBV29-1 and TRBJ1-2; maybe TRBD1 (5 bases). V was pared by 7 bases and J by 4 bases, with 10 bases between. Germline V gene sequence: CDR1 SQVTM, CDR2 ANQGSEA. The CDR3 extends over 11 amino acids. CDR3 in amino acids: CSADRGYGYTF. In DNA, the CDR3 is TGCAGCGCCGACAGAGGCTATGGCTACACCTTC.

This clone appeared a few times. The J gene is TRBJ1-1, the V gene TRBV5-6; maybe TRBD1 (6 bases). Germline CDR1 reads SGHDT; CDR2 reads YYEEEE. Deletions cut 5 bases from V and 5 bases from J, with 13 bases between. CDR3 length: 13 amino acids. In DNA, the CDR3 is TGTGCCAGCAGGCCTTTAGGGGGAACTGAAGCTTTCTTT. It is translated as CASRPLGGTEAFF.

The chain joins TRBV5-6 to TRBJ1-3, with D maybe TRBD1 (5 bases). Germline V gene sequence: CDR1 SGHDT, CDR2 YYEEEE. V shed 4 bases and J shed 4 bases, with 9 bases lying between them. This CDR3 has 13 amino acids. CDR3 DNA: TGTGCCAGCAGCCCGACAGCAGGAAACACCATATATTTT. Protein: CASSPTAGNTIYF. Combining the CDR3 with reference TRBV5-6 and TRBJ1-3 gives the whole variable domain DAGVTQSPTHLIKTRGQQVTLRCSPKSGHDTVSWYQQALGQGPQFIFQYYEEEERQRGNFPDRFSGHQFPNYSSELNVNALLLGDSALYLCASSPTAGNTIYFGEGSWLTVV.

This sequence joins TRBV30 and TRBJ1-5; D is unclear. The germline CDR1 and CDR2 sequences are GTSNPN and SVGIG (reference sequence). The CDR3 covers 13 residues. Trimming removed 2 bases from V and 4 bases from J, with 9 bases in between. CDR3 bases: TGTGCCTGGAGTACGGTCGGGAATCAGCCCCAGCATTTT. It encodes CAWSTVGNQPQHF. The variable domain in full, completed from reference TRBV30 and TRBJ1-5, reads SQTIHQWPATLVQPVGSPLSLECTVEGTSNPNLYWYRQAAGRGLQLLFYSVGIGQISSEVPQNLSASRPQDRQFILSSKKLLLSDSGFYLCAWSTVGNQPQHFGDGTRLSIL.

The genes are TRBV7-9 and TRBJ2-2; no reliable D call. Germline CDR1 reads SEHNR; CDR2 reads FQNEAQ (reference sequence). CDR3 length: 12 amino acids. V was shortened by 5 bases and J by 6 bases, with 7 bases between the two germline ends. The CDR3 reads CASSLLAGELFF. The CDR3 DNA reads TGTGCCAGCAGCCTTCTGGCCGGGGAGCTGTTTTTT. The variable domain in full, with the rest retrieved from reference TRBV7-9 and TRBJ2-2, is DTGVSQNPRHKITKRGQNVTFRCDPISEHNRLYWYRQTLGQGPEFLTYFQNEAQLEKSRLLSDRFSAERPKGSFSTLEIQRTEQGDSAMYLCASSLLAGELFFGEGSRLTVL.

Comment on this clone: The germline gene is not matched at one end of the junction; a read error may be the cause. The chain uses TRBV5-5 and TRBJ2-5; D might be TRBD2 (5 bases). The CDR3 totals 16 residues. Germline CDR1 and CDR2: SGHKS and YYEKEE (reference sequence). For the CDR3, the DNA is TGTGCCGGCAGCTTTGAGGGTGGGGAGATAAAGGAGACCCAGTACTTC. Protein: CAGSFEGGEIKETQYF.

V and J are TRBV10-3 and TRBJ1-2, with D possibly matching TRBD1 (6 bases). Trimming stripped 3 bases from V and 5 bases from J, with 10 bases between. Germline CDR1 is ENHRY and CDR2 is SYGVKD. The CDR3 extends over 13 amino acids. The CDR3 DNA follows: TGTGCCATCAGTGACGGGCAGGGGTATGGCTACACCTTC. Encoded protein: CAISDGQGYGYTF.

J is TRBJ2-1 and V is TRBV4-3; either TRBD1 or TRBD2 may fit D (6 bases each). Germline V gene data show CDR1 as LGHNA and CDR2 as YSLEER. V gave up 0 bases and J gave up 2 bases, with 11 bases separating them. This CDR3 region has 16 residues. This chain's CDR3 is CASSQEERGPYNEQFF. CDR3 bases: TGCGCCAGCAGCCAAGAGGAACGGGGGCCCTACAATGAGCAGTTCTTC.

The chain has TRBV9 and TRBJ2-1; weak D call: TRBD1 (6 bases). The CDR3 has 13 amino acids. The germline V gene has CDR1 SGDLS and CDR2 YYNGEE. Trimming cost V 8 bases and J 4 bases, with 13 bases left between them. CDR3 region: CASTTGSYNEQFF. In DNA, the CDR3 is TGTGCCAGTACAACAGGGTCTTACAATGAGCAGTTCTTC.

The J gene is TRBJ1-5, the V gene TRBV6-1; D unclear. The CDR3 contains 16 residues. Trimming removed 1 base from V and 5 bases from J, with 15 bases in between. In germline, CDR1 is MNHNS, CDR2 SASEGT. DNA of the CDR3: TGTGCCAGCAGTGAAGTCCCCTGGAGGGAGGATCAGCCCCAGCATTTT. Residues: CASSEVPWREDQPQHF.

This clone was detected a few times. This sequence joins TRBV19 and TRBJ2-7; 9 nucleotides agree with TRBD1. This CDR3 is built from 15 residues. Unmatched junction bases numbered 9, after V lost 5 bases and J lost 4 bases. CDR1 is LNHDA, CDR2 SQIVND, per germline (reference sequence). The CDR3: CASSAGTGNTYEQYF. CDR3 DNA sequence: TGTGCCAGTAGTGCCGGGACAGGGAATACGTACGAGCAGTACTTC.